A single sample gave rise to the 15 T cell receptor beta chains below, sequenced in a study of graft-versus-host responses after intestinal transplantation. Antigens for these TCRs are unknown. Produced via immunoSEQ multiplex PCR; TCRdb's table is partial and in-frame only. Here the sample spans some 120,000 clones, less than 95% being singletons. The material was unstimulated CD4+ T cells sorted from spleen or lymph node cells, obtained before intestinal transplant. Receptors were obtained from a human donor who received an intestinal transplant.

The gene calls are TRBV4-3 and TRBJ1-2, with TRBD1 identical over 10 bases. CDR3 length: 15 amino acids. The V gene's germline CDR1 is LGHNA and CDR2 YSLEER. V shed 5 bases, J shed 4 bases, and the junction held 7 bases outside the gene matches. The CDR3 is CASSEPGQGIYGYTF. As DNA, the CDR3 is TGCGCCAGCAGCGAACCGGGACAGGGGATCTATGGCTACACCTTC.

V usage is TRBV5-1 and J usage is TRBJ2-1; TRBD2 aligns across 11 bases. This CDR3 has 14 residues. With V trimmed by 4 bases and J by 4 bases, 1 base remained unmatched. Germline V gene data show CDR1 as SGHRS and CDR2 as YFSETQ. CDR3 nucleotides: TGCGCCAGCAGCGGGACTAGCGGATACAATGAGCAGTTCTTC. As protein: CASSGTSGYNEQFF.

This clone appeared once. V usage is TRBV5-6 and J usage is TRBJ1-2; D is perhaps TRBD1 (5 bases). The CDR3 is made up of 13 amino acids. Germline V gives CDR1 SGHDT, CDR2 YYEEEE. With 1 base removed from V and 6 bases from J, the gap between germline ends came to 10 bases. The CDR3 sequence is CASSLSGGDGYTF. CDR3 DNA: TGTGCCAGCAGCTTGTCCGGGGGAGATGGCTACACCTTC.

The chain links TRBV11-2 to TRBJ1-2; TRBD1 matches 8 bases. The CDR3 consists of 13 residues. CDR1 is SGHAT, CDR2 FQNNGV, per germline. V shed 9 bases and J 6 bases; nucleotides not matched to a gene: 9. The CDR3 region is CASPSDRGDGYTF. The CDR3 nucleotides are TGTGCCAGTCCTTCAGACAGGGGCGATGGCTACACCTTC.

The rearrangement links TRBV2 to TRBJ2-5; TRBD2 matches 12 bases. CDR1 SNHLY and CDR2 FYNNEI come from the germline V gene. The CDR3 covers 14 residues. Germline trimming cut 7 bases from V and 4 bases from J; bases unmatched to any gene: 4. The CDR3 DNA reads TGTGCCAGCAAAACGACTAGCGGGGGAGAGACCCAGTACTTC. Translation gives CASKTTSGGETQYF.

The genes are TRBV28 and TRBJ1-1; D perhaps matches TRBD1 (5 bases). The CDR3 contains 14 residues. Germline loops: CDR1 MDHEN, CDR2 SYDVKM. Trimming cost V 10 bases and J 0 bases, with 15 bases left between them. CDR3 region: CAINGGPLNTEAFF. In nucleotides, the CDR3 is TGTGCCATCAACGGGGGACCACTGAACACTGAAGCTTTCTTT.

This clone was seen once. V usage is TRBV6-1 and J usage is TRBJ1-5, with 8 bases lining up with TRBD1. The junction had 6 bases not matched to a gene; V was cut back by 7 bases and J by 7 bases. This CDR3 is 13 amino acids long. Germline V gene sequence: CDR1 MNHNS, CDR2 SASEGT. The CDR3 bases are TGTGCCAGCAAAGAAACAGGGGGACAGCCCCAGCATTTT. This codes for CASKETGGQPQHF.

The V call is TRBV2, the J call TRBJ2-2, with D possibly TRBD1 on 6 matching bases. CDR3 size: 14 residues. Trimming took off 5 bases at V and 1 base at J, with 8 bases between the two ends. Germline CDR1 SNHLY, CDR2 FYNNEI. DNA of the CDR3: TGTGCCAGCAGTTCGGACAGGAACACCGGGGAGCTGTTTTTT. The encoded protein is CASSSDRNTGELFF.

The chain employs TRBV5-4 and TRBJ1-1; D remains ambiguous. This CDR3 has 15 residues. CDR1 SGHNT and CDR2 YYREEE come from the germline V gene (reference sequence). Trimming cost V 4 bases and J 5 bases, with 18 bases left between them. The CDR3 nucleotides read TGTGCCAGCAGCGTGGACCGGGGAAGGAAGACTGAAGCTTTCTTT. It yields the protein CASSVDRGRKTEAFF. The variable domain in full, with the rest retrieved from reference TRBV5-4 and TRBJ1-1, is ETGVTQSPTHLIKTRGQQVTLRCSSQSGHNTVSWYQQALGQGPQFIFQYYREEENGRGNFPPRFSGLQFPNYSSELNVNALELDDSALYLCASSVDRGRKTEAFFGQGTRLTVV.

V usage is TRBV5-6 and J usage is TRBJ1-5; no clear D gene. The CDR3 length is 12 residues. V lost 1 base to trimming and J lost 6 bases, with 5 bases between them. CDR1 SGHDT and CDR2 YYEEEE come from the germline V gene. CDR3 bases: TGTGCCAGCAGCTTGCGTAGTCAGCCCCAGCATTTT. Amino acid sequence: CASSLRSQPQHF. Together with reference TRBV5-6 and TRBJ1-5, the CDR3 gives the full variable domain: DAGVTQSPTHLIKTRGQQVTLRCSPKSGHDTVSWYQQALGQGPQFIFQYYEEEERQRGNFPDRFSGHQFPNYSSELNVNALLLGDSALYLCASSLRSQPQHFGDGTRLSIL.

This sequence joins TRBV21-1 and TRBJ2-2; TRBD1, the table's D call, lacks a check against the DNA. TRBV21-1 is a pseudogene. The CDR3 totals 15 residues. CDR3 DNA sequence: TGTGCCAGCAGCTTCCGACCAGGGGACACCGGGGAGCTGTTTTTT. Its protein is CASSFRPGDTGELFF.

The rearrangement joins TRBV25-1 to TRBJ1-4; tentatively, D is TRBD1 (5 bases). V lost 4 bases to trimming and J lost 4 bases, with 13 bases between them. This CDR3 comprises 15 residues. CDR1 and CDR2 (germline): MGHDK, SYGVNS. In DNA, the CDR3 is TGTGCCAGCAGTGGTTCCGGACACCTTAATGAAAAACTGTTTTTT. Residues: CASSGSGHLNEKLFF.

The V call is TRBV7-9, the J call TRBJ1-1; D call uncertain. V was clipped by 1 base and J by 4 bases, with 7 bases between them. The CDR3 has 13 residues. Germline assignment: CDR1 SEHNR and CDR2 FQNEAQ (reference sequence). As DNA, the CDR3 is TGTGCCAGCAGCTTAGGGCAGGTCACTGAAGCTTTCTTT. It codes for CASSLGQVTEAFF.

The rearrangement uses TRBV6-5 and TRBJ1-3; D is unresolved. The germline V gene encodes CDR1 MNHEY and CDR2 SVGAGI. The V gene lost 6 bases and the J gene lost 0 bases, with 12 bases spanning the gap. This CDR3 region has 15 residues. CDR3 coding DNA: TGTGCCAGCAGCCTAGACCGTAGCTCTGGAAACACCATATATTTT. It yields the protein CASSLDRSSGNTIYF.

This rearrangement joins TRBV5-1 to TRBJ2-3; D possibly corresponds to TRBD1 (5 bases). The CDR3 extends over 13 amino acids. V dropped 4 bases and J dropped 1 base, with 7 bases sitting between them. Germline CDR1 SGHRS, CDR2 YFSETQ. This CDR3 is CASSLQGTDTQYF. In DNA, the CDR3 is TGCGCCAGCAGCCTACAGGGCACAGATACGCAGTATTTT.